The 5 T cell receptor beta chains in this list originate from one sample, sequenced in a study of PD-L1 blockade in urothelial cancer (dated by TCRdb to 2016 to 2017). Taken with the paper, the label for time point translates to: pretreatment peripheral blood. The library was generated by the immunoSEQ multiplex PCR assay. TCRdb obtained this table from immuneACCESS and retained in-frame rearrangements with V and J assigned. These tables miss some clones; where compared with another copy, unresolved V genes account for less than half of the shortfall, and the remainder is unexplained. The table for this sample lists approximately 63,000 clones; around four fifths of them were counted only once. Around 1.7% of the sample lies in the top ten. Sequencing was performed on PBMCs, taken around atezolizumab (anti-PD-L1) treatment. These receptors all stem from a man aged 65 to 79 with urothelial cancer.

The chain is built from TRBV7-2 and TRBJ1-5; D unresolved. Between the trimmed V and J ends, which lost 4 bases and 3 bases, there was a span of 7 bases. CDR3 size: 13 residues. Germline assignment: CDR1 SGHTA and CDR2 FQGNSA. The CDR3 bases are TGTGCCAGCAGCTCCAGTTCCAATCAGCCCCAGCATTTT. Its translation: CASSSSSNQPQHF.

V gene TRBV5-4 combines with J gene TRBJ2-3, with 8 bases aligning to TRBD2. The CDR3 runs to 16 residues. V shed 0 bases and J 1 base; nucleotides not matched to a gene: 4. Germline V gene sequence: CDR1 SGHNT, CDR2 YYREEE (reference sequence). CDR3 region: CASSLAGGERTDTQYF. Here the CDR3 DNA reads TGTGCCAGCAGCTTGGCCGGGGGGGAGCGCACAGATACGCAGTATTTT.

In its sample, this clone is medium-sized. The J gene is TRBJ2-1, the V gene TRBV9, with D perhaps TRBD2 (6 bases). The germline V gene encodes CDR1 SGDLS and CDR2 YYNGEE. The CDR3 runs to 15 residues. The germline V and J ends were trimmed by 4 bases and 0 bases, with 11 bases remaining between them. CDR3 residues: CASSPSGVSYNEQFF. The DNA of the CDR3 is TGTGCCAGCAGCCCCTCGGGGGTCTCCTACAATGAGCAGTTCTTC.

The chain joins TRBV19 to TRBJ2-6; possible D gene TRBD1, 5 bases. The ends were cut back, 7 bases at V and 9 bases at J, with 16 bases in the middle. This CDR3 spans 14 amino acids. The germline gives CDR1 LNHDA, CDR2 SQIVND (reference sequence). For the CDR3, the DNA is TGTGCCAGTACGGACATCCCGGTTGGCAACGTCCTGACTTTC. Translation gives CASTDIPVGNVLTF.

The chain combines TRBV12-5 with TRBJ2-1; 12 positions match TRBD2. The J segment lost 10 bases and the V segment lost 1 base, leaving 11 bases of the junction unmatched. CDR1 LGHNT and CDR2 FRNRAP come from the germline V gene. This CDR3 contains 17 residues. The CDR3: CASGLDHRLAGAIEQFF. The CDR3 nucleotides are TGTGCTAGTGGTTTGGACCACAGACTAGCGGGGGCAATAGAGCAGTTCTTC.